This TCR beta chain was sequenced during a study of PD-1 blockade in classical Hodgkin lymphoma. Brentuximab vedotin exposure varied, and every patient relapsed after autologous stem cell transplantation. As concerns this clone: Its specificity is unknown.

The length of the CDR3 is 12 residues. Germline V gene sequence: CDR1 MGHRA, CDR2 YSYEKL. V lost 3 bases to trimming and J lost 4 bases, with 6 bases between them. Study results and limitations: Patients who initiated nivolumab within 1 year of ASCT were excluded. It was reported that newly diagnosed patients had less baseline TCR diversity than healthy donors. It was CD4+ TCR diversity, not CD8+, that rose significantly by C4D1.

Repertoires were generated with immunoSEQ multiplex PCR, while TCRdb's copy carries only in-frame clones and drops some. The repertoire holds tens of thousands of clones, with more than 90% as singletons. The V gene is TRBV4-1, the J gene TRBJ2-5; D is unclear. The source of this sequence is a human donor with classical Hodgkin lymphoma. Material: peripheral blood mononuclear cells (PBMCs), obtained at baseline. CDR3 sequence (DNA): TGCGCCAGCAGCCACCCACTAGAGACCCAGTACTTC. It codes for CASSHPLETQYF.